Following are 18 T cell receptor beta chains from one sample sequenced in a study of regulatory T cells in long-lasting Graves disease. Time point given: newly diagnosed GD, antithyroid drugs for less than 3 months. Researchers made the TCR library from RNA that was extracted from PBMCs. Both iRepertoire HTBI primers and Arm-PCR of CDR3 regions were used to build the TCR beta libraries. Each CDR3 protein is one row after TCRdb ran MiXCR on the multiplex PCR reads. This sample has roughly 380,000 distinct CDR3 sequences, with around 15% found just once. These data also featured in a second study, about T cells in Graves' hyperthyroidism and ophthalmopathy.

Sequencing used peripheral blood mononuclear cells (PBMCs), obtained at new diagnosis, from a patient treated with antithyroid drugs. The source of these receptors is a middle-aged man with Graves disease.

The sample holds many counts of this clonotype. The J gene is TRBJ2-5, the V gene TRBV2; 8 positions match TRBD2. Trimming removed 5 bases from V and 5 bases from J; junction bases left unmatched: 7. Germline lookup yields CDR1 SNHLY and CDR2 FYNNEI. CDR3 length: 14 amino acids. CDR3 coding DNA: TGTGCCAGCAGTTCCGCGGGGGGATGGGAGACCCAGTACTTC. It encodes CASSSAGGWETQYF. Looking up the rest from reference TRBV2 and TRBJ2-5 gives the full variable domain: EPEVTQTPSHQVTQMGQEVILRCVPISNHLYFYWYRQILGQKVEFLVSFYNNEISEKSEIFDDQFSVERPDGSNFTLKIRSTKLEDSAMYFCASSSAGGWETQYFGPGTRLLVL.

In its sample, this clonotype was seen many times. This chain joins TRBV2 and TRBJ2-2; D is perhaps TRBD1 (5 bases). The length of the CDR3 is 15 residues. The ends were cut back, 4 bases at V and 0 bases at J, with 9 bases in the middle. Germline V gene lookup returns CDR1 SNHLY and CDR2 FYNNEI. As DNA, the CDR3 is TGTGCCAGCAGTGGCTACAGGTCGAACACCGGGGAGCTGTTTTTT. Its translation: CASSGYRSNTGELFF.

This clonotype was observed many times. The junction shows a germline mismatch at one end, possibly a read error. The rearrangement links TRBV6-1 to TRBJ2-1, with TRBD1 matching 8 bases. The CDR3 is 15 residues long. Germline V gene sequence: CDR1 MNHNS, CDR2 SASEGT. The CDR3 reads CASGQGRGPYNEQFF. The DNA of the CDR3 is TGTGCCAGTGGACAGGGCCGGGGCCCCTACAACGAGCAGTTCTTC.

Many counts were recorded for this clonotype. The CDR3 is CASSLGGAGEGYDEQYF. In nucleotides, the CDR3 is TGTGCCAGCAGCTTAGGCGGTGCCGGGGAGGGGTATGACGAGCAGTACTTC. The chain couples TRBV7-6 to TRBJ2-7; 7 bases are a match to TRBD2. CDR3 size: 17 residues. The V and J ends lost 1 base and 5 bases, in that order; junction bases with no gene match: 14. The germline V gene encodes CDR1 SGHVS and CDR2 FNYEAQ.

This clonotype was found a few times. The gene calls are TRBV28 and TRBJ2-3; 9 nucleotides agree with TRBD1. Germline lookup yields CDR1 MDHEN and CDR2 SYDVKM. The CDR3 is 14 residues long. V trimming: 4 bases; J trimming: 5 bases; junction bases outside the gene matches: 4. The CDR3 region has the DNA TGTGCCAGCAGTTCGGGACAGGGTGGAGATACGCAGTATTTT. Translating it yields CASSSGQGGDTQYF.

This clonotype was seen ten or more times. CDR3 DNA: TGTGCCACCAGTGATTCGCCGGCGGGCCAGCAGTACTTC. Translating it yields CATSDSPAGQQYF. The genes are TRBV24-1 and TRBJ2-7; D possibly corresponds to TRBD2 (5 bases). Germline assignment: CDR1 KGHDR and CDR2 SFDVKD. The CDR3 is 13 residues long. V gave up 2 bases and J gave up 8 bases, with 12 bases separating them.

In its sample, this clonotype was seen many times. The genes are TRBV6-9 and TRBJ1-1; the D gene is possibly TRBD1 (6 bases). Germline V gene sequence: CDR1 MNHGY, CDR2 SVAAGI. Trimming took 3 bases from V and 5 from J, leaving 19 bases between them. The length of the CDR3 is 16 residues. CDR3 DNA: TGTGCCAGCAGTTACCCCGGAATAGGGGGGGAGACTGAAGCTTTCTTT. As protein: CASSYPGIGGETEAFF.

This clonotype has a count of ten or more. Here the CDR3 DNA reads TGTGCCAGCTCACCGAGACAGGGGAGCGACGGGGAGCTGTTTTTT. Protein sequence: CASSPRQGSDGELFF. The chain couples TRBV18 to TRBJ2-2, with 8 bases lining up with TRBD1. The V gene's germline CDR1 is KGHSH and CDR2 LQKENI. J gave up 7 bases and V 3 bases, and 7 bases lay outside the gene matches. This CDR3 spans 15 amino acids.

The chain has TRBV10-3 and TRBJ1-5; D ambiguous. The germline CDR1 and CDR2 sequences are ENHRY and SYGVKD. Trimming took off 0 bases at V and 2 bases at J, with 11 bases between the two ends. The CDR3 extends over 16 amino acids. In DNA form, the CDR3 reads TGTGCCATCAGTGAGTCCGGGCAGCGGGGCAATCAGCCCCAGCATTTT. Amino acid sequence: CAISESGQRGNQPQHF.

This clonotype was counted ten times or more. The V gene is TRBV5-1, the J gene TRBJ2-2, with D unresolved. In germline, CDR1 is SGHRS, CDR2 YFSETQ. The CDR3 runs to 14 residues. V was pared by 4 bases and J by 0 bases, with 7 bases between. The CDR3 loop reads CASSLQANTGELFF. In nucleotides, the CDR3 is TGCGCCAGCAGCCTGCAGGCGAACACCGGGGAGCTGTTTTTT. Based on the CDR3 plus reference TRBV5-1 and TRBJ2-2, the full variable domain is KAGVTQTPRYLIKTRGQQVTLSCSPISGHRSVSWYQQTPGQGLQFLFEYFSETQRNKGNFPGRFSGRQFSNSRSEMNVSTLELGDSALYLCASSLQANTGELFFGEGSRLTVL.

The chain uses TRBV27 and TRBJ2-3; possibly TRBD2 for D (7 bases). Germline V gives CDR1 MNHEY, CDR2 SMNVEV (reference sequence). V lost 8 bases and J lost 1, with 25 bases in between. The CDR3 sequence is 18 residues long. The CDR3 DNA is TGTGCCAGCTTCCCAGGGATTGTGGGGGGGCCTGGCACAGATACGCAGTATTTT. It codes for CASFPGIVGGPGTDTQYF.

This clonotype was counted ten times or more. The chain joins TRBV2 to TRBJ2-7; maybe TRBD1 (5 bases). Germline values: CDR1 SNHLY, CDR2 FYNNEI. The CDR3 contains 14 residues. Between the trimmed V and J ends, which lost 5 bases and 2 bases, there was a span of 13 bases. Written as DNA, the CDR3 is TGTGCCAGCAGTAAGCAGGGCGGCGCCTACGAGCAGTACTTC. Translated, it gives CASSKQGGAYEQYF. The whole variable domain, filled in from reference TRBV2 and TRBJ2-7, reads EPEVTQTPSHQVTQMGQEVILRCVPISNHLYFYWYRQILGQKVEFLVSFYNNEISEKSEIFDDQFSVERPDGSNFTLKIRSTKLEDSAMYFCASSKQGGAYEQYFGPGTRLTVT.

This clonotype has at least ten counts. The chain is built from TRBV28 and TRBJ2-5, with 10 nucleotides matching TRBD2. This CDR3 spans 14 amino acids. Germline V lookup: CDR1 MDHEN, CDR2 SYDVKM. J gave up 5 bases and V 6 bases, and 6 bases lay outside the gene matches. CDR3 residues: CASSRSGGGETQYF. The CDR3 bases are TGTGCCAGCAGCCGAAGCGGGGGGGGGGAGACCCAGTACTTC.

This clonotype was observed at least ten times. This chain connects TRBV24-1 to TRBJ2-7; a possible D gene is TRBD1 (5 bases). Trimming removed 5 bases at V and 4 bases at J, with 11 bases between. The CDR3 extends over 13 amino acids. Germline V gives CDR1 KGHDR, CDR2 SFDVKD. As DNA, the CDR3 is TGTGCCACCAGTGGTATCGACAGTTACGAGCAGTACTTC. Amino acids: CATSGIDSYEQYF.

This clonotype has at least ten counts. The chain links TRBV20-1 to TRBJ1-1, with D unresolved. The CDR3 sequence is 13 residues long. Trimming cost V 1 base and J 3 bases, with 9 bases left between them. CDR1 is DFQATT, CDR2 SNEGSKA, per germline (reference sequence). The CDR3 reads CSARGGWDTEAFF. For the CDR3, the DNA is TGCAGTGCTAGAGGAGGGTGGGACACTGAAGCTTTCTTT.

This chain joins TRBV5-6 and TRBJ2-1, with D possibly being TRBD1 or TRBD2 (6 bases each). Germline CDR1 is SGHDT and CDR2 is YYEEEE. Trimming cost V 1 base and J 7 bases, with 9 bases left between them. The CDR3 runs 13 residues. The CDR3 here is CASSLWGANEQFF. CDR3 nucleotides: TGTGCCAGCAGCTTGTGGGGGGCAAATGAGCAGTTCTTC. Using reference TRBV5-6 and TRBJ2-1 for the parts outside the CDR3, the full variable domain is DAGVTQSPTHLIKTRGQQVTLRCSPKSGHDTVSWYQQALGQGPQFIFQYYEEEERQRGNFPDRFSGHQFPNYSSELNVNALLLGDSALYLCASSLWGANEQFFGPGTRLTVL.

This clonotype was found many times. In nucleotides, the CDR3 is TGTGCCAGCGCTACCCCCGGGGGCCGCGACACCGGGGAGCTGTTTTTT. Amino acid sequence: CASATPGGRDTGELFF. V and J are TRBV18 and TRBJ2-2; D possibly matches TRBD1 or TRBD2 (6 bases each). V was pared by 8 bases and J by 3 bases, with 19 bases between. The germline V gene has CDR1 KGHSH and CDR2 LQKENI. The CDR3 extends over 16 amino acids.

This clonotype was found many times. The V and J genes are TRBV7-9 and TRBJ2-1, with 9 bases that match TRBD2. The germline gives CDR1 SEHNR, CDR2 FQNEAQ (reference sequence). Trimming cost V 1 base and J 5 bases; bases outside gene matches: 3. The CDR3 spans 15 residues. The CDR3 here is CASSLGSGGNNEQFF. In nucleotides, the CDR3 is TGTGCCAGCAGCTTAGGCAGCGGGGGGAACAATGAGCAGTTCTTC.